The TCR beta chain described here comes from a study of shared clonotypes between healthy human individuals. Study results and limitations: Sorted-subset samples were not fully sequenced, rarefaction indicated.

Caucasian adults living in Nashville, Tennessee, provided all samples. This CDR3 spans 13 amino acids. Germline V gives CDR1 MNHEY, CDR2 SVGAGI. V lost 0 bases, J lost 2 bases, and 5 bases lay in between. Regarding this clone: Its antigen is unknown. The same CDR3 also results from other DNA sequences found in this sample.

At the deep level, the assay was run. Measured with immunoSEQ multiplex PCR; TCRdb has only the in-frame clones, and not every one. The table shows about 1.5 million clones, with 95% to 99% occurring only once. The rearrangement joins TRBV6-5 to TRBJ2-7; D is uncertain. The sequence derives from a man aged 30 to 39 in good health. Sequenced: naive CD4+ T cells sorted from blood. Subset specified: CD45RA+ positively selected. The CDR3 DNA reads as TGTGCCAGCAGTTACTCAGGAACCTACGAGCAGTACTTC. This gives the protein CASSYSGTYEQYF.